Listed below are T cell receptor beta chains from one sample, sequenced in a study of blood T cell repertoires in COVID-19. Sequencing was performed with immunoSEQ multiplex PCR; in TCRdb, only in-frame clones are kept and a portion is missing. The table has 220,000 or so clones, roughly nine tenths seen once; the top ten hold more than 0.7%. Sequencing input: peripheral blood. The receptors originated from a man in his fifties or sixties with COVID-19, enrolled during active disease. Both conserved end residues are part of each CDR3. Fields, in order: V gene, D gene, J gene, clone size, CDR3 protein, CDR3 DNA. A D gene is named only where the DNA matches it firmly. Clone size is given for some rows only: seen once, a few or many times, or a class if the clone is expanded.

TRBV19	NA	TRBJ2-2	NA	CASTPTPRIGELFF	TGTGCCAGTACCCCGACCCCTAGGATCGGGGAGCTGTTTTTT
TRBV11-2	TRBD2	TRBJ2-7	NA	CASSLNGGSSYEQYF	TGTGCCAGCAGTCTCAACGGGGGGTCCTCCTACGAGCAGTACTTC
TRBV7-2	TRBD1	TRBJ2-7	once	CASSLVQGNYEQYF	TGTGCCAGCAGCTTAGTACAGGGGAATTACGAGCAGTACTTC
TRBV6-5	NA	TRBJ2-7	once	CASSYAKRGEQYF	TGTGCCAGCAGTTACGCGAAACGAGGCGAGCAGTACTTC
TRBV3-1/TRBV3-2	TRBD1	TRBJ1-5	NA	CASSHRGRQPQHF	TGTGCCAGCAGCCACAGGGGGCGACAGCCCCAGCATTTT
TRBV10-3	NA	TRBJ1-5	once	CAISELPGQPQHF	TGTGCCATCAGTGAGTTGCCGGGACAGCCCCAGCATTTT
TRBV29-1	NA	TRBJ1-3	once	CSAGQGNTIYF	TGCAGCGCCGGACAGGGAAACACCATATATTTT
TRBV13	NA	TRBJ2-1	NA	CASSLLDSYNEQFF	TGTGCCAGCAGCTTACTAGACTCCTACAATGAGCAGTTCTTC
TRBV4-2	NA	TRBJ2-2	NA	CASSQDVAGNTGELFF	TGTGCCAGCAGCCAAGATGTGGCGGGAAACACCGGGGAGCTGTTTTTT
TRBV4-1	NA	TRBJ2-1	NA	CASSQDPGFGQFF	TGCGCCAGCAGCCAAGATCCCGGGTTTGGGCAGTTCTTC
TRBV24-1	TRBD2	TRBJ2-1	NA	CATSEGGSGHNEQFF	TGTGCCACCAGTGAAGGCGGGAGCGGGCACAATGAGCAGTTCTTC
TRBV18	NA	TRBJ1-5	once	CASSPTGFSNQPQHF	TGTGCCAGCTCACCTACAGGGTTTAGCAATCAGCCCCAGCATTTT
TRBV12-5	NA	TRBJ2-7	NA	CASGPQETYEQYF	TGTGCTAGTGGTCCCCAGGAAACCTACGAGCAGTACTTC
TRBV29-1	NA	TRBJ2-1	NA	CSGHDRSYNEQFF	TGCAGCGGACATGACAGGTCCTACAATGAGCAGTTCTTC
TRBV4-1	TRBD1	TRBJ1-3	NA	CASSRTQGGSGNTIYF	TGCGCCAGCAGCCGCACTCAGGGGGGATCGGGAAACACCATATATTTT
TRBV9	NA	TRBJ2-7	NA	CASSPLGSSYEQYF	TGTGCCAGCAGCCCACTTGGGAGCTCCTACGAGCAGTACTTC
TRBV19	TRBD2	TRBJ2-1	NA	CASSIDRGLHVNNEQFF	TGTGCCAGTAGTATAGATCGGGGACTACATGTAAACAATGAGCAGTTCTTC